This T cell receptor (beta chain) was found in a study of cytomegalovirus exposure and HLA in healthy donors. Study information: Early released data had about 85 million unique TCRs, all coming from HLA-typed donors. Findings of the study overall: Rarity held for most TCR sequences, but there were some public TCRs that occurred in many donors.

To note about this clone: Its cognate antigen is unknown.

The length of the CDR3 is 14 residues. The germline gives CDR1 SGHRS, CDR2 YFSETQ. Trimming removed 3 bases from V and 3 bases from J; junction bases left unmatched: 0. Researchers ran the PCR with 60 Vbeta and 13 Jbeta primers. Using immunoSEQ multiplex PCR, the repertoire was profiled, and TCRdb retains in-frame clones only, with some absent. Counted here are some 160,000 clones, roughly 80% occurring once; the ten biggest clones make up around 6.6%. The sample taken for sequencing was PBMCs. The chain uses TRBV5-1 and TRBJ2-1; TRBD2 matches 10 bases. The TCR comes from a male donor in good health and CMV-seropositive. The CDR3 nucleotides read TGCGCCAGCAGCTGGACTAGCGGCTACAATGAGCAGTTCTTC. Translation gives CASSWTSGYNEQFF.